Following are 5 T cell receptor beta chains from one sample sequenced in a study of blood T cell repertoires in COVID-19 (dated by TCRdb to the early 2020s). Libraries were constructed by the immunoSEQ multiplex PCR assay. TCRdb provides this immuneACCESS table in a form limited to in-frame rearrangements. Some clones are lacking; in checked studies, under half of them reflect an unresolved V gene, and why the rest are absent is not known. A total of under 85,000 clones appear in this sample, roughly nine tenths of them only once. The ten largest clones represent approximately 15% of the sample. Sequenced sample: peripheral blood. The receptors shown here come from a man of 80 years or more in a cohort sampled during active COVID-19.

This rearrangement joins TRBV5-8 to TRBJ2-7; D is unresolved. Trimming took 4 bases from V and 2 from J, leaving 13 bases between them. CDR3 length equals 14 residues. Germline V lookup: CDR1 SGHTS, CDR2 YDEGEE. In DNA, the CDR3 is TGTGCCAGCAGCCTGCTCGCGAGGACCTACGAGCAGTACGTC. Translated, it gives CASSLLARTYEQYV.

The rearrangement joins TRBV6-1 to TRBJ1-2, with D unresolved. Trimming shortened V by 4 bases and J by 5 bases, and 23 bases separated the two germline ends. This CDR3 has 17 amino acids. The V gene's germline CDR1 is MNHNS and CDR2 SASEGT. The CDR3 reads CASSARASVLGTYGYTF. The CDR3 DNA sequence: TGTGCCAGCAGTGCGAGGGCATCGGTACTGGGTACTTATGGCTACACCTTC.

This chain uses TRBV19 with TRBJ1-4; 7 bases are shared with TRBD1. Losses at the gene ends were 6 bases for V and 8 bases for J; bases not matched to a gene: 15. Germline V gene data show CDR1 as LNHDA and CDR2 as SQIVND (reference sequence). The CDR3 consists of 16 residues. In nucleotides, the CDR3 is TGTGCCAGTAGCGCTCTGCCCGGGACAGCTCGAGAAAAACTGTTTTTT. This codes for CASSALPGTAREKLFF.

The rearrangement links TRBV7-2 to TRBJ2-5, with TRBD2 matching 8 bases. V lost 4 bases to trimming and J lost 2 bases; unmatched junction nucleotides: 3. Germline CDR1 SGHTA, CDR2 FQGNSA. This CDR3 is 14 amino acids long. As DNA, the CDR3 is TGTGCCAGCAGCTCCGGGGGGGCACAAGAGACCCAGTACTTC. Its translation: CASSSGGAQETQYF.

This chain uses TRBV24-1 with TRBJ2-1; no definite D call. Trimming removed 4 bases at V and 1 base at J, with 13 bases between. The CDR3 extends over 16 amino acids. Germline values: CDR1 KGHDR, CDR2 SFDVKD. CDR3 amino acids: CATSDATSKSYNEQFF. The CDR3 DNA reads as TGTGCCACCAGTGACGCAACAAGTAAATCCTACAATGAGCAGTTCTTC.